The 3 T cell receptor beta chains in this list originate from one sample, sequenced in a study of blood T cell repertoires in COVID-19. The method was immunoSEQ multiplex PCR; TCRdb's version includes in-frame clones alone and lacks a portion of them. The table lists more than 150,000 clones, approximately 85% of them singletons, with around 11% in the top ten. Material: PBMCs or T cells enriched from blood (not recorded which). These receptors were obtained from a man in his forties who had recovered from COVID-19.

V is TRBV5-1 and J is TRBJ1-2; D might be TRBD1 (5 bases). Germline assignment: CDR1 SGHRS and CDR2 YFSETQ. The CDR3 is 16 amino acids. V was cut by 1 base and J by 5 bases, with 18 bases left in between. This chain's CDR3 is CASSLIVGATAYGYTF. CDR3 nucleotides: TGCGCCAGCAGCTTGATCGTTGGGGCGACAGCTTATGGCTACACCTTC.

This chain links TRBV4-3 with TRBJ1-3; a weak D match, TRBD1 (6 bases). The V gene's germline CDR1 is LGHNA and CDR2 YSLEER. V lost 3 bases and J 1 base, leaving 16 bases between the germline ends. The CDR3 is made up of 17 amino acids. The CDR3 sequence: CASSQELYRESGNTIYF. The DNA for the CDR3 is TGCGCCAGCAGCCAGGAACTCTACAGGGAATCTGGAAACACCATATATTTT.

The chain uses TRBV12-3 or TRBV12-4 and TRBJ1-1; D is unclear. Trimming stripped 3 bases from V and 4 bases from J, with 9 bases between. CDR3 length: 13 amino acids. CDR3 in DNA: TGTGCCAGCAGTTTCTCCGGGTCCACTGAAGCTTTCTTT. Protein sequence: CASSFSGSTEAFF.